Shown below are 16 T cell receptor beta chains from a single sample sequenced in a study of blood T cell repertoires in COVID-19. The table came from immunoSEQ multiplex PCR; TCRdb's copy has only in-frame clones and leaves some out. Here the sample spans 200,000 to 300,000 clones, about 88% being singletons. Input material: peripheral blood. The source is a man aged 30 to 39 with active or convalescent COVID-19.

The V gene is TRBV6-5, the J gene TRBJ2-3; D remains unclear. CDR1 and CDR2 from the germline V gene are MNHEY and SVGAGI. The CDR3 is 11 amino acids. Between the trimmed V and J ends, which lost 8 bases and 6 bases, there was a span of 9 bases. DNA of the CDR3: TGTGCCAGCTGGTGGCGGGATACGCAGTATTTT. Residues: CASWWRDTQYF.

As DNA, the CDR3 is TGTGCCAGCAGTTCCGGACAGGGTTTCGCAGATACGCAGTATTTT. It specifies CASSSGQGFADTQYF. The chain employs TRBV28 and TRBJ2-3, with 8 nucleotides matching TRBD1. The CDR3 is 15 residues long. Germline V gene data show CDR1 as MDHEN and CDR2 as SYDVKM. V lost 4 bases and J lost 4; bases outside the gene matches: 7.

V usage is TRBV11-2 and J usage is TRBJ1-1; 7 bases are a match to TRBD1. This CDR3 has 13 residues. Germline assignment: CDR1 SGHAT and CDR2 FQNNGV. J was trimmed by 10 bases and V by 4 bases; bases with no gene match: 9. DNA for the CDR3: TGTGCCAGCAGCTCTACCGGGACAGATGGAGCTTTCTTT. Translation: CASSSTGTDGAFF. Full variable domain (missing parts from reference TRBV11-2 and TRBJ1-1): EAGVAQSPRYKIIEKRQSVAFWCNPISGHATLYWYQQILGQGPKLLIQFQNNGVVDDSQLPKDRFSAERLKGVDSTLKIQPAKLEDSAVYLCASSSTGTDGAFFGQGTRLTVV.

The gene calls are TRBV11-2 and TRBJ2-7, with TRBD2 matching 9 bases. The trim removed 5 bases at V and 2 bases at J, leaving 7 bases unmatched. The CDR3 covers 15 residues. Germline-derived CDR1 and CDR2 are SGHAT and FQNNGV. CDR3 residues: CASSTEAGGAYEQYF. The CDR3 DNA sequence: TGTGCCAGCAGCACAGAAGCGGGGGGCGCCTACGAGCAGTACTTC.

The genes are TRBV7-5 and TRBJ1-5; the table gives TRBD1 as D, unverified against the DNA. TRBV7-5 is marked as a pseudogene. The CDR3 is made up of 20 amino acids. The CDR3 is CARSLAERANRERSNQPQHF. DNA of the CDR3: TGTGCCAGAAGCTTAGCGGAGAGGGCAAACAGGGAGAGATCCAATCAGCCCCAGCATTTT.

The chain has TRBV9 and TRBJ2-5; 8 nucleotides agree with TRBD1. The CDR3 is made up of 14 amino acids. Germline V gene lookup returns CDR1 SGDLS and CDR2 YYNGEE. V trimming: 4 bases; J trimming: 5 bases; junction bases outside the gene matches: 7. The chain's CDR3 is CASSTGTGRETQYF. CDR3 nucleotide sequence: TGTGCCAGCAGCACCGGGACAGGCCGGGAGACCCAGTACTTC.

The rearrangement links TRBV5-6 to TRBJ2-3; 7 nucleotides line up with TRBD2. V gave up 2 bases and J gave up 6 bases; unmatched junction bases: 6. Per the germline V gene, CDR1 is SGHDT and CDR2 is YYEEEE. There are 14 residues in the CDR3. CDR3 in amino acids: CASSLPGLFDTQYF. The CDR3 DNA reads as TGTGCCAGCAGCTTACCGGGACTATTCGATACGCAGTATTTT.

The V call is TRBV13, the J call TRBJ1-1, with TRBD1 as a possible D gene (6 bases). Germline V lookup: CDR1 PRHDT, CDR2 FYEKMQ (reference sequence). The CDR3 has 18 residues. The V and J ends lost 4 bases and 3 bases respectively, with 24 bases between them. The chain's CDR3 is CASSCRRTAEKGDTEAFF. CDR3 bases: TGTGCCAGCAGCTGCCGCCGGACTGCCGAGAAGGGGGACACTGAAGCTTTCTTT.

This chain uses TRBV12-3 or TRBV12-4 with TRBJ2-7; D might be TRBD2 (5 bases). V was cut by 5 bases and J by 7 bases, with 12 bases left in between. The CDR3 is 12 amino acids. In nucleotides, the CDR3 is TGTGCCAGCAGTACGACCCGGGATGAGCAGTACTTC. Encoded protein: CASSTTRDEQYF.

The chain links TRBV29-1 to TRBJ1-1; D gene unclear. CDR3 length: 14 amino acids. Germline CDR1 and CDR2: SQVTM and ANQGSEA. V was pared by 7 bases and J by 3 bases, with 18 bases between. CDR3 sequence: CSGFREGVDTEAFF. The DNA of the CDR3 is TGCAGCGGCTTCCGCGAGGGCGTCGACACTGAAGCTTTCTTT.

The V gene is TRBV5-1, the J gene TRBJ2-7; tentative D call: TRBD1 (6 bases). The length of the CDR3 is 14 residues. Germline lookup yields CDR1 SGHRS and CDR2 YFSETQ. Trimming took 4 bases from V and 3 from J, leaving 14 bases between them. In nucleotides, the CDR3 is TGCGCCAGCAGCACCGGGACACAAATCTACGAGCAGTACTTC. Amino acid sequence: CASSTGTQIYEQYF.

V and J are TRBV29-1 and TRBJ2-7, with D perhaps matching TRBD2 (5 bases). Per the germline V gene, CDR1 is SQVTM and CDR2 is ANQGSEA. V gave up 7 bases and J gave up 2 bases, with 12 bases separating them. There are 12 residues in the CDR3. CDR3 nucleotides: TGCAGCGCCAACGCGGGTCCCTACGAGCAGTACTTC. Amino acid sequence: CSANAGPYEQYF.

This rearrangement joins TRBV11-2 to TRBJ2-1, with a tentative D call TRBD2 (7 bases). Germline CDR1 is SGHAT and CDR2 is FQNNGV. Trimming took 6 bases from V and 12 from J, leaving 18 bases between them. The CDR3 extends over 13 amino acids. CDR3 DNA: TGTGCCAGCAGTTCGGGGGGCGAGGGCGGGCAGTTCTTC. It is translated as CASSSGGEGGQFF.

This clone was observed a single time. The rearrangement links TRBV4-1 to TRBJ1-2; 11 bases line up with TRBD1. This CDR3 has 17 amino acids. The germline V gene encodes CDR1 MGHRA and CDR2 YSYEKL. Trimming took 6 bases from V and 7 from J; bases not matched to a gene: 16. The CDR3 DNA sequence: TGCGCCAGCAGGTGGGGGACAGGGGGGACAGGTGAACGTGGCTACACCTTC. Amino acids: CASRWGTGGTGERGYTF.

This clone was found once. This chain connects TRBV7-8 to TRBJ1-4; TRBD1 is a possible D gene (5 bases). CDR1 and CDR2 from the germline V gene are SGHVS and FQNEAQ. This CDR3 has 17 amino acids. With 5 bases removed from V and 7 bases from J, the gap between germline ends came to 23 bases. CDR3 in DNA: TGTGCCAGCAGCCCAGACTTTTATCAGGGTCTAGGTGAAAAACTGTTTTTT. This encodes CASSPDFYQGLGEKLFF.

This chain connects TRBV6-5 to TRBJ1-6; perhaps TRBD1 as D (6 bases). This CDR3 is built from 13 residues. V lost 10 bases to trimming and J lost 7 bases, with 14 bases between them. Per the germline V gene, CDR1 is MNHEY and CDR2 is SVGAGI. CDR3 residues: CAIRRGENSPLHF. The CDR3 DNA reads as TGTGCCATCCGCAGGGGTGAGAATTCACCCCTCCACTTT.